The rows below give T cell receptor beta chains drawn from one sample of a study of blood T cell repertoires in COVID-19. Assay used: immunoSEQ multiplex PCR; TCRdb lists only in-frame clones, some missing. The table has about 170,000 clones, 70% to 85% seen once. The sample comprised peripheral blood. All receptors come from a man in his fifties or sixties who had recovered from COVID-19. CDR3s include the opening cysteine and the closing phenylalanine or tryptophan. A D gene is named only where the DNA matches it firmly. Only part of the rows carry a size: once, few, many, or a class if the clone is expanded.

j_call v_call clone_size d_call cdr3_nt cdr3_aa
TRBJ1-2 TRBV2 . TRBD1 TGTGCCAGCAGGGGACAGGGAGGCTATGGCTACACCTTC CASRGQGGYGYTF
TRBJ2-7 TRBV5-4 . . TGTGCCAGCAGCTTGGCGGACAGATCCTACGAGCAGTACTTC CASSLADRSYEQYF
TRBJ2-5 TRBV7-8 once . TGTGCCAGCAGCATGAGAGAGACCCAGTACTTC CASSMRETQYF
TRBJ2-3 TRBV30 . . TGTGCCTGGAGCGGGGAGGCGGGGGCAACGCAGTATTTT CAWSGEAGATQYF
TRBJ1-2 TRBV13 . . TGTGCCAGCAGCCCCGGCCCGCGGAACTATGGCTACACCTTC CASSPGPRNYGYTF
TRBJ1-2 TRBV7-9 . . TGTGCCAGCAGCTCAGAGTTATTTTCCGGGGAGGGCTACACCTTC CASSSELFSGEGYTF
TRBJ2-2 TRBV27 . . TGTGCCAGCAGTCCGTACACCGGGGAGCTGTTTTTT CASSPYTGELFF
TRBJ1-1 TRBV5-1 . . TGCGCCAGCAGCCCAAGGGGGGAGGGGAGGAGAAACACTGAAGCTTTCTTT CASSPRGEGRRNTEAFF
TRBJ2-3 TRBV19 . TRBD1 TGTGCCAGTGACAGGGGGCTGAGCACAGATACGCAGTATTTT CASDRGLSTDTQYF
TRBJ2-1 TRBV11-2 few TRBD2 TGTGCCAGCAGCCCGCCGCGGACTAGCGGTATCCATGAGCAGTTCTTC CASSPPRTSGIHEQFF